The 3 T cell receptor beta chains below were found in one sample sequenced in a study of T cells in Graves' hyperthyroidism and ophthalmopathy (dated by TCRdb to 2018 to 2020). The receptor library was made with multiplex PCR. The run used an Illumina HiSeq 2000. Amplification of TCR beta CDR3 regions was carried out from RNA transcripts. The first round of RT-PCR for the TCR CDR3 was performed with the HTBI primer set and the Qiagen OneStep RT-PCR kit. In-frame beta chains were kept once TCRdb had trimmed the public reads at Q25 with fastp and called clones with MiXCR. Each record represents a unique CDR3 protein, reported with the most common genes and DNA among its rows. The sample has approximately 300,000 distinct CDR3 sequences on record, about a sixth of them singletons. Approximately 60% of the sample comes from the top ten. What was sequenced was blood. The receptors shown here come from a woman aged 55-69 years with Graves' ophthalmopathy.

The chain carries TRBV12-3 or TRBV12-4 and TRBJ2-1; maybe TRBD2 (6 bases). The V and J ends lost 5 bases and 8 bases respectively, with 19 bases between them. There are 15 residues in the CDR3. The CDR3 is CASSPPLAGTYEQFF. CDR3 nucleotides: TGTGCCAGCAGTCCCCCCCTCGCGGGGACTTATGAGCAGTTCTTC.

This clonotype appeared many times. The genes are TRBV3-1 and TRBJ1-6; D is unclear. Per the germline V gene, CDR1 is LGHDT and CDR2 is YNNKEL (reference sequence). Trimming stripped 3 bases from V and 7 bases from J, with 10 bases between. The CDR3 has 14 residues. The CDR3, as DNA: TGTGCCAGCAGCCAGAGGGAAGTCAATTCACCCCTCCACTTT. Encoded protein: CASSQREVNSPLHF.

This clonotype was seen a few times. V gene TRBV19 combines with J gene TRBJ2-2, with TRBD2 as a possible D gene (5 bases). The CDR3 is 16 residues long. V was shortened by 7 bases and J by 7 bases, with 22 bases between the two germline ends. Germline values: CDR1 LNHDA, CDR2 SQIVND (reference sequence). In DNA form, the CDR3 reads TGTGCCAGTACCCTTAGCAACGGAGGACGGATCGGGGAGCTGTTTTTT. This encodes CASTLSNGGRIGELFF.